The entry below gives a single T cell receptor (beta chain) sequence along with its context. Its antigen is still unknown. V was clipped by 1 base and J by 11 bases, with 9 bases between them. The CDR3 contains 12 residues. The data were taken from a study of Ad26.COV2.S vaccination and SARS-CoV-2 variants. Study-level findings and limits: Marked by substantial breadth, spike-specific CD8+ and CD4+ T cell responses were reportedly seen after vaccination.

Only in-frame clones appear in the TCRdb table, and some are missing; sequencing was by immunoSEQ multiplex PCR. The data hold around 170,000 clones, with around nine tenths observed a single time. The sequencing used peripheral blood, collected after recovery from COVID-19. The chain uses TRBV12-3 or TRBV12-4 and TRBJ2-1; D is unresolved. The sequence was collected from a human donor who had recovered from COVID-19. The CDR3 spells CASSLVEQKQFF. CDR3 sequence (DNA): TGTGCCAGCAGTTTAGTTGAGCAGAAGCAGTTCTTC.